Following are 15 T cell receptor beta chains from one sample sequenced in a study of blood T cell repertoires in COVID-19. Profiled with immunoSEQ multiplex PCR; TCRdb holds only in-frame clones, not every one. The sample holds more than 95,000 clones; roughly 85% are singletons and the top ten take about a quarter. The sequenced sample was peripheral blood. The receptor source for this set is a woman of 80 years or more with acute or convalescent COVID-19.

V usage is TRBV5-1 and J usage is TRBJ2-3; tentative D call: TRBD2 (6 bases). Germline loops: CDR1 SGHRS, CDR2 YFSETQ. CDR3 length: 14 amino acids. V was trimmed by 3 bases and J by 4 bases, leaving 12 bases between them. CDR3 sequence (DNA): TGCGCCAGCAGCTACGGGAGTATCGCAGATACGCAGTATTTT. Translation gives CASSYGSIADTQYF.

The V gene is TRBV6-5, the J gene TRBJ1-2; D possibly corresponds to TRBD1 (6 bases). The V gene's germline CDR1 is MNHEY and CDR2 SVGAGI. This CDR3 is built from 14 residues. V dropped 4 bases and J dropped 7 bases, with 16 bases sitting between them. The CDR3 protein is CASSWNRAQVGYTF. The CDR3 DNA reads TGTGCCAGCAGTTGGAACAGGGCACAGGTTGGCTACACCTTC.

The chain carries TRBV6-1 and TRBJ1-5; a possible D gene is TRBD1 (5 bases). The germline V gene has CDR1 MNHNS and CDR2 SASEGT. The V and J ends lost 0 bases and 10 bases respectively, with 19 bases between them. The CDR3 is 16 amino acids. The CDR3 bases are TGTGCCAGCAGTGAAGCGCCGATACCTGGGAGGGGCCCCCAGCATTTT. Its protein is CASSEAPIPGRGPQHF.

Concerning this clone: Since no conserved phenylalanine or tryptophan closes the CDR3, a read error is the likely cause. Because the CDR3's place on the DNA is in doubt, the DNA is left out and the CDR3 is given as listed by TCRdb. The rearrangement joins TRBV9 to TRBJ1-1. Inclusive of both ends, the CDR3 amounts to 12 amino acids. The germline CDR1 and CDR2 sequences are SGDLS and YYNGEE. CDR3 loop: CASSPASGDPIV.

The CDR3 sequence is CASSSGQGAYEQYV. For the CDR3, the DNA is TGTGCCAGCAGTTCTGGACAGGGGGCGTACGAGCAGTACGTC. The V gene is TRBV2, the J gene TRBJ2-7; TRBD1 matches at 11 bases. The germline CDR1 and CDR2 sequences are SNHLY and FYNNEI. CDR3 length equals 14 residues. Trimming removed 5 bases from V and 4 bases from J; junction bases left unmatched: 4.

V and J are TRBV5-8 and TRBJ1-1; D call uncertain. Germline-derived CDR1 and CDR2 are SGHTS and YDEGEE. The length of the CDR3 is 15 residues. The V gene lost 6 bases and the J gene lost 6 bases, with 21 bases spanning the gap. This chain's CDR3 is CASTLQDFSTSEAFF. In DNA form, the CDR3 reads TGTGCCAGCACCCTCCAGGACTTCTCCACGTCTGAAGCTTTCTTT.

The V gene is TRBV28, the J gene TRBJ1-2; D uncertain. The V and J ends lost 8 bases and 4 bases respectively, with 20 bases between them. The CDR3 consists of 15 residues. Germline assignment: CDR1 MDHEN and CDR2 SYDVKM. As DNA, the CDR3 is TGTGCCAGCCACACAGTATCACAGCCTTTCTATGGCTACACCTTC. This encodes CASHTVSQPFYGYTF.

This sequence joins TRBV4-2 and TRBJ1-1; D unresolved. The CDR3 sequence is 11 residues long. Germline CDR1 LGHNA, CDR2 YNFKEQ. Trimming stripped 7 bases from V and 1 base from J, with 4 bases between. The CDR3 protein is CASTKNTEAFF. DNA for the CDR3: TGTGCCAGCACCAAGAACACTGAAGCTTTCTTT.

Concerning this clone: The sample has other DNA sequences that encode this CDR3 too. The chain is built from TRBV5-1 and TRBJ1-1; no reliable D call. This CDR3 contains 13 residues. V was clipped by 0 bases and J by 8 bases, with 11 bases between them. Germline values: CDR1 SGHRS, CDR2 YFSETQ. CDR3 coding DNA: TGCGCCAGCAGCTTGGGGTCGGCAGGAGAAGCTTTCTTT. Translating gives CASSLGSAGEAFF.

CDR3 coding DNA: TGTGCCAGCAGTTGGGGGGGTCTGAACACTGAAGCTTTCTTT. This sequence encodes CASSWGGLNTEAFF. The V call is TRBV6-5, the J call TRBJ1-1; D is perhaps TRBD1 (5 bases). Germline loops: CDR1 MNHEY, CDR2 SVGAGI. V gave up 4 bases and J gave up 0 bases, with 9 bases separating them. This CDR3 has 14 residues.

This chain links TRBV13 with TRBJ2-7; TRBD1 agrees at 10 bases. This CDR3 spans 14 amino acids. CDR1 and CDR2 (germline): PRHDT, FYEKMQ (reference sequence). Unmatched junction bases numbered 5, after V lost 8 bases and J lost 1 base. The CDR3 sequence: CASQGQGQSYEQYF. The CDR3, as DNA: TGTGCCAGCCAGGGACAGGGGCAGTCCTACGAGCAGTACTTC.

This clone appeared a single time. Distinct nucleotide sequences in the sample also encode this CDR3. The V gene is TRBV6-5, the J gene TRBJ1-5; 7 nucleotides line up with TRBD1. Looked up from germline, CDR1 is MNHEY and CDR2 is SVGAGI. With V trimmed by 6 bases and J by 2 bases, 4 bases remained unmatched. CDR3 length equals 14 residues. The CDR3 sequence is CASSRGQGNQPQHF. CDR3 bases: TGTGCCAGCAGCCGCGGACAGGGCAATCAGCCCCAGCATTTT.

This chain joins TRBV5-1 and TRBJ1-5; the D gene is possibly TRBD1 (6 bases). V was cut by 4 bases and J by 4 bases, with 9 bases left in between. Germline CDR1 SGHRS, CDR2 YFSETQ. The CDR3 extends over 13 amino acids. CDR3 amino acids: CASSVDSNQPQHF. In DNA, the CDR3 is TGCGCCAGCAGCGTGGACAGTAATCAGCCCCAGCATTTT.

This clone has a single count. The genes are TRBV9 and TRBJ2-2; 7 positions match TRBD1. Germline trimming cut 3 bases from V and 3 bases from J; bases unmatched to any gene: 2. Germline CDR1 is SGDLS and CDR2 is YYNGEE. CDR3 size: 14 residues. DNA for the CDR3: TGTGCCAGCAGCGCGACAGGGTACACCGGGGAGCTGTTTTTT. Protein product: CASSATGYTGELFF.

The chain recombines TRBV10-3 with TRBJ2-2; 11 bases are a match to TRBD2. CDR3 length equals 14 residues. J was trimmed by 3 bases and V by 11 bases; bases with no gene match: 5. CDR1 is ENHRY, CDR2 SYGVKD, per germline. This chain's CDR3 is CAVSGGEDTGELFF. For the CDR3, the DNA is TGTGCCGTTAGCGGGGGGGAAGACACCGGGGAGCTGTTTTTT.